Sequencing of this T cell receptor (beta chain) was carried out in a study of T cells after yellow fever vaccination. TCRdb re-derived calls from the 5' RACE reads in MiXCR, one entry per CDR3 protein. The repertoire includes about 170,000 distinct CDR3 sequences, 9.5% to 11% of them detected once, and 35% to 40% sits in the top ten. The CDR3 has 13 residues. Germline-derived CDR1 and CDR2 are DFQATT and SNEGSKA (reference sequence). Trimming pared 6 bases from V and 1 base from J, leaving 9 bases between. This clonotype was detected only a few times. The antigen is not known. Study results and limitations: Researchers report a weaker secondary response that nonetheless peaked faster, day 5 versus 15. Contamination of FACS-sorted repertoires by abundant clonotypes from the bulk population could occur. CD4 and CD8 compartments shared a small share of clonotypes. At approximately 96% for CD4 and over 80% for CD8, most primary-vaccination clones showed up again after the booster.

The rearrangement links TRBV20-1 to TRBJ2-2; no firm D call. Sequenced material: CD8+ T cells sorted from PBMCs, taken 15 days after the yellow fever booster vaccination. The receptor was isolated from a man younger than 35 who received the YFV17D yellow fever vaccine. The CDR3 DNA reads as TGCAGTGCAGTGGATGTGAACACCGGGGAGCTGTTTTTT. It is translated as CSAVDVNTGELFF.